This T cell receptor beta chain came from a study of beta chain features in type 1 diabetes. Study conclusions and caveats: In every one of the four CD4+ subsets, TCRB CDR3s were moderately but significantly shorter in Type 1 diabetes patients.

CDR1 is SSHAT and CDR2 is FNYEAQ in the germline V gene (reference sequence). V gave up 2 bases and J gave up 0 bases, with 7 bases separating them. This CDR3 has 14 amino acids. In regard to this clone: Its antigen is not identified.

As every portion of the isolated RNA was reverse transcribed, the sequencing read expressed TCRB transcripts. The table came from immunoSEQ multiplex PCR; TCRdb's copy has only in-frame clones and leaves some out. The sample carries more than 300,000 clones, 8.5% to 10% recorded once. Input material: central memory CD4+ T cells from blood. The chain combines TRBV7-7 with TRBJ2-5; a possible D gene is TRBD2 (5 bases). The receptor's source is a man aged 25 to 45 with type 1 diabetes. Here the CDR3 reads CASSLNGDQETQYF. DNA of the CDR3: TGTGCCAGCAGCTTAAACGGGGACCAAGAGACCCAGTACTTC. The full variable domain, in which reference TRBV7-7 and TRBJ2-5 provide the parts outside the CDR3, is GAGVSQSPRYKVTKRGQDVTLRCDPISSHATLYWYQQALGQGPEFLTYFNYEAQPDKSGLPSDRFSAERPEGSISTLTIQRTEQRDSAMYRCASSLNGDQETQYFGPGTRLLVL.